This passage covers 27 T cell receptor beta chains from one sample sequenced in a study of T cells in Graves' hyperthyroidism and ophthalmopathy (dated by TCRdb to 2018 to 2020). Libraries were prepared through multiplex PCR. This sample was sequenced with an Illumina HiSeq 2000. The TCR beta CDR3 regions were amplified from RNA transcripts. A first-round RT-PCR of the TCR CDR3 used the HTBI primer set with the Qiagen OneStep RT-PCR kit. The raw public data were reprocessed by TCRdb itself: fastp quality trimming at Q25, MiXCR clonotype calling, in-frame beta chains only. Entries are consolidated by CDR3 protein sequence, retaining the most common genes and DNA. Present in this sample are 370,000 or so distinct CDR3 sequences, about 14% of which were seen just once. Around 21% of the sample goes to the ten largest clones. The source material was blood. Every receptor here comes from a man aged 25-45 years with Graves' hyperthyroidism that later progressed to Graves' ophthalmopathy.

The V call is TRBV5-4, the J call TRBJ1-2, with 12 bases that match TRBD1. Trimming cost V 4 bases and J 5 bases; bases outside gene matches: 6. CDR1 is SGHNT, CDR2 YYREEE, per germline (reference sequence). The CDR3 is 15 residues long. CDR3 bases: TGTGCCAGCAGCCTCCGGGACAGGGGGCCTTATGGCTACACCTTC. Its protein product is CASSLRDRGPYGYTF.

The gene calls are TRBV30 and TRBJ2-7; the match to TRBD2 covers 10 bases. The CDR3 runs 15 residues. Germline V gene sequence: CDR1 GTSNPN, CDR2 SVGIG (reference sequence). Unmatched junction bases numbered 8, after V lost 0 bases and J lost 6 bases. This chain's CDR3 is CAWSVSPSGGLEQYF. The DNA of the CDR3 is TGTGCCTGGAGTGTATCGCCTAGCGGGGGACTCGAGCAGTACTTC.

This clonotype was counted at least ten times. The genes are TRBV27 and TRBJ1-2, with D possibly being TRBD1 (5 bases). Germline V gene sequence: CDR1 MNHEY, CDR2 SMNVEV (reference sequence). This CDR3 has 13 residues. Trimming cost V 8 bases and J 9 bases, with 19 bases left between them. DNA for the CDR3: TGTGCCAGCCTCGGGCTCGGGACGGCGCGCTACACCTTC. It specifies CASLGLGTARYTF.

This clonotype was seen at least ten times. The chain uses TRBV2 and TRBJ2-3; D tentatively reads TRBD1 or TRBD2 (5 bases each). CDR3 length: 15 residues. Germline V gene data show CDR1 as SNHLY and CDR2 as FYNNEI. V was trimmed by 6 bases and J by 1 base, leaving 14 bases between them. This CDR3 is CASRGTLGGTDTQYF. The CDR3 region has the DNA TGTGCCAGCAGAGGGACCCTCGGGGGCACAGATACGCAGTATTTT.

The chain joins TRBV27 to TRBJ2-7, with 7 bases matching TRBD2. The CDR3 runs 14 residues. Per the germline V gene, CDR1 is MNHEY and CDR2 is SMNVEV (reference sequence). V lost 3 bases and J lost 5; bases outside the gene matches: 7. The CDR3 region is CASSFSAGVHEQYF. The CDR3 DNA sequence: TGTGCCAGCAGTTTCTCCGCGGGGGTGCACGAGCAGTACTTC.

This clonotype was recorded at least ten times. The rearrangement links TRBV27 to TRBJ1-2; perhaps TRBD1 as D (6 bases). Germline CDR1 reads MNHEY; CDR2 reads SMNVEV (reference sequence). V was cut by 8 bases and J by 4 bases, with 20 bases left in between. The CDR3 length is 15 residues. The CDR3 DNA reads TGTGCCAGCGCCCCCCAGGCGGGGGGCAGCTATGGCTACACCTTC. Translating it yields CASAPQAGGSYGYTF.

In this sample, this clonotype turned up many times. The V gene is TRBV11-2, the J gene TRBJ2-7; the match to TRBD2 covers 7 bases. The germline gives CDR1 SGHAT, CDR2 FQNNGV. V was pared by 5 bases and J by 0 bases, with 4 bases of the junction left unmatched. There are 14 residues in the CDR3. CDR3 in amino acids: CASSPGGRSYEQYF. The CDR3 nucleotides read TGTGCCAGCAGCCCGGGGGGACGCTCCTACGAGCAGTACTTC.

In this sample, this clonotype turned up a few times. This sequence joins TRBV29-1 and TRBJ2-5; TRBD1 agrees at 9 bases. V lost 6 bases and J lost 5; bases outside the gene matches: 10. The CDR3 loop spans 14 amino acids. Germline values: CDR1 SQVTM, CDR2 ANQGSEA. The CDR3 nucleotides read TGCAGCGTCCCCCGGGACAGGGTAGGGGAGACCCAGTACTTC. Protein product: CSVPRDRVGETQYF. The complete variable domain, with remaining parts taken from reference TRBV29-1 and TRBJ2-5, reads SAVISQKPSRDICQRGTSLTIQCQVDSQVTMMFWYRQQPGQSLTLIATANQGSEATYESGFVIDKFPISRPNLTFSTLTVSNMSPEDSSIYLCSVPRDRVGETQYFGPGTRLLVL.

In the case of this clonotype: The junction differs from germline at one of its ends, possibly a read error. The gene calls are TRBV6-2 or TRBV6-3 and TRBJ2-2; D is possibly TRBD2 (5 bases). Germline CDR1 MNHEY, CDR2 SVGEGT. CDR3 length equals 16 residues. The CDR3 loop reads CASGYSRVFYTGELFF. CDR3 coding DNA: TGTGCCAGCGGTTACTCGAGGGTCTTCTACACCGGGGAGCTGTTTTTT.

This clonotype was observed at least ten times. The chain joins TRBV28 to TRBJ1-1, with D uncertain. The germline V gene has CDR1 MDHEN and CDR2 SYDVKM. V was clipped by 6 bases and J by 1 base, with 9 bases between them. The CDR3 has 13 amino acids. The CDR3 here is CASRPPGNTEAFF. CDR3 coding DNA: TGTGCCAGCAGACCTCCCGGGAACACTGAAGCTTTCTTT.

Regarding this clonotype: A single base separates this from a much larger clone, so it may be a read error. V usage is TRBV7-2 and J usage is TRBJ2-5; 16 bases are a match to TRBD2. After removal of 4 bases from V and 5 bases from J, the junction contained 4 bases not matched to a gene. The CDR3 extends over 16 amino acids. Germline loops: CDR1 SGHTA, CDR2 FQGNSA. This CDR3 is CASSSGLAGGHETQYF. As DNA, the CDR3 is TGTGCCAGCAGCTCGGGACTAGCGGGGGGGCATGAGACCCAGTACTTC.

In its sample, this clonotype was seen many times. This chain joins TRBV10-3 and TRBJ2-3; D is perhaps TRBD2 (5 bases). Germline CDR1 and CDR2: ENHRY and SYGVKD. Trimming removed 10 bases from V and 2 bases from J, with 10 bases in between. The CDR3 has 12 residues. The CDR3 DNA reads TGTGCCAGCGAGGGCTCCACAGATACGCAGTATTTT. Its translation: CASEGSTDTQYF.

This clonotype was picked up many times. This chain joins TRBV5-1 and TRBJ1-1, with D hard to call. The CDR3 consists of 16 residues. Germline V CDR1 and CDR2: SGHRS, YFSETQ. Deletions cut 0 bases from V and 5 bases from J, with 17 bases between. In DNA, the CDR3 is TGCGCCAGCAGCTTGGCCATAGGGAAAAGTGGAACTGAAGCTTTCTTT. Amino acid sequence: CASSLAIGKSGTEAFF. Combining the CDR3 with reference TRBV5-1 and TRBJ1-1 gives the whole variable domain KAGVTQTPRYLIKTRGQQVTLSCSPISGHRSVSWYQQTPGQGLQFLFEYFSETQRNKGNFPGRFSGRQFSNSRSEMNVSTLELGDSALYLCASSLAIGKSGTEAFFGQGTRLTVV.

This clonotype was detected ten times or more. This chain links TRBV6-2 or TRBV6-3 with TRBJ2-5; no clear D. The CDR3 covers 15 residues. CDR1 and CDR2 (germline): MNHEY, SVGEGT. V lost 5 bases to trimming and J lost 5 bases, with 18 bases between them. Here the CDR3 reads CASSRSLDGRETQYF. CDR3 coding DNA: TGTGCCAGCAGTCGCTCGTTGGACGGTCGGGAGACCCAGTACTTC.

This clonotype has at least ten counts. V gene TRBV9 combines with J gene TRBJ2-7; TRBD1 might be the D (6 bases). Trimming took off 0 bases at V and 2 bases at J, with 9 bases between the two ends. The CDR3 covers 14 residues. Germline CDR1 reads SGDLS; CDR2 reads YYNGEE. CDR3 protein: CASSVEGVPYEQYF. The CDR3 region has the DNA TGTGCCAGCAGCGTAGAGGGGGTGCCCTACGAGCAGTACTTC.

This clonotype was seen many times. This chain joins TRBV5-1 and TRBJ1-2, with TRBD1 as a possible D gene (6 bases). Trimming removed 0 bases at V and 5 bases at J, with 14 bases between. The CDR3 extends over 15 amino acids. The germline CDR1 and CDR2 sequences are SGHRS and YFSETQ. As DNA, the CDR3 is TGCGCCAGCAGCTTGGCCACGGGGGCGTTGTATGGCTACACCTTC. It codes for CASSLATGALYGYTF.

This clonotype was seen ten or more times. V and J are TRBV7-9 and TRBJ2-2; D may be TRBD1 (6 bases). The CDR3 contains 14 residues. Germline loops: CDR1 SEHNR, CDR2 FQNEAQ (reference sequence). V was pared by 3 bases and J by 4 bases, with 9 bases between. The CDR3 here is CASSLGAPTGELFF. CDR3 sequence (DNA): TGTGCCAGCAGCTTGGGGGCGCCCACCGGGGAGCTGTTTTTT.

This clonotype came up a few times. At one end, the junction sequence differs from germline, possibly due to a read error. CDR3 protein: CASSDSRGGNTETFF. Here the CDR3 DNA reads TGTGCCAGCAGTGACTCGAGGGGGGGGAACACTGAAACTTTCTTT. The rearrangement uses TRBV6-4 and TRBJ1-1; possibly TRBD1 for D (6 bases). The CDR3 loop spans 15 amino acids. CDR1 and CDR2 from the germline V gene are MRHNA and SNTAGT.

Points on this clonotype: An end of the junction differs from the germline gene, which may be a read error. The V and J genes are TRBV16 and TRBJ1-5; no clear D gene. This CDR3 is 16 amino acids long. Germline V gene lookup returns CDR1 KGHSY and CDR2 FQNENV. The CDR3 nucleotides read TGTACCAGCAGCCAATCGCCTCCAACAGCCAATCAGCCCCAGCATTTT. Translating it yields CTSSQSPPTANQPQHF.

This clonotype has a count of ten or more. The V call is TRBV7-7, the J call TRBJ2-5; TRBD2 aligns across 13 bases. J lost 6 bases, V lost 5 bases, and 9 bases had no gene match. The CDR3 is 16 amino acids. Germline CDR1 is SSHAT and CDR2 is FNYEAQ (reference sequence). CDR3: CASSPGTSGTLQTQYF. The DNA of the CDR3 is TGTGCCAGCAGCCCTGGGACTAGCGGGACCCTCCAGACCCAGTACTTC.

The gene calls are TRBV3-1 and TRBJ1-6; D call uncertain. Germline V gene sequence: CDR1 LGHDT, CDR2 YNNKEL (reference sequence). The CDR3 has 14 amino acids. With 1 base removed from V and 7 bases from J, the gap between germline ends came to 8 bases. The CDR3 region is CASSQGGVNSPLHF. In DNA form, the CDR3 reads TGTGCCAGCAGCCAAGGCGGGGTAAATTCACCCCTCCACTTT.

This clonotype was picked up many times. This chain links TRBV28 with TRBJ1-1, with D possibly matching TRBD1 (6 bases). This CDR3 is 16 amino acids long. With 4 bases removed from V and 1 base from J, the gap between germline ends came to 16 bases. In germline, CDR1 is MDHEN, CDR2 SYDVKM. Written as DNA, the CDR3 is TGTGCCAGCAGTTCTCCGAAGGGGGATTGGAACACTGAAGCTTTCTTT. It specifies CASSSPKGDWNTEAFF.

There are many counts of this clonotype. V and J are TRBV30 and TRBJ1-3, with D uncertain. The germline V gene encodes CDR1 GTSNPN and CDR2 SVGIG (reference sequence). V dropped 3 bases and J dropped 0 bases, with 18 bases sitting between them. This CDR3 contains 17 residues. The CDR3 nucleotides are TGTGCCTGGAGGAGGTGGTCGAGGACCAACTCTGGAAACACCATATATTTT. Amino acids: CAWRRWSRTNSGNTIYF.

This sequence joins TRBV12-3 or TRBV12-4 and TRBJ1-6, with no clear D. The germline V and J ends were trimmed by 2 bases and 8 bases, with 10 bases remaining between them. This CDR3 contains 14 residues. DNA for the CDR3: TGTGCCAGCAGTTTACGGGGTTTGGATTCACCCCTCCACTTT. Protein: CASSLRGLDSPLHF.

This clonotype has ten or more counts. The chain combines TRBV7-9 with TRBJ2-3; 9 bases align to TRBD2. The V and J ends lost 8 bases and 2 bases, in that order; junction bases with no gene match: 11. The CDR3 has 16 amino acids. Germline V CDR1 and CDR2: SEHNR, FQNEAQ (reference sequence). Written as DNA, the CDR3 is TGTGCCAGCCCCAGGGTAGCGGGGGACTTCACAGATACGCAGTATTTT. Encoded protein: CASPRVAGDFTDTQYF.

This clonotype was seen at least ten times. The genes are TRBV5-1 and TRBJ2-7; no reliable D call. The CDR3 contains 15 residues. In germline, CDR1 is SGHRS, CDR2 YFSETQ. V lost 0 bases and J lost 2, with 12 bases in between. CDR3 nucleotide sequence: TGCGCCAGCAGCTTGGAGAGCAGGCCAGCCTACGAGCAGTACTTC. This gives the protein CASSLESRPAYEQYF.

This clonotype was detected many times. This chain links TRBV3-1 with TRBJ1-1, with TRBD1 as a possible D gene (6 bases). Trimming pared 6 bases from V and 5 bases from J, leaving 13 bases between. Germline CDR1 is LGHDT and CDR2 is YNNKEL (reference sequence). The CDR3 runs to 13 residues. The CDR3: CASRYRESTEAFF. The CDR3 DNA is TGTGCCAGCAGATACAGGGAGTCTACTGAAGCTTTCTTT.